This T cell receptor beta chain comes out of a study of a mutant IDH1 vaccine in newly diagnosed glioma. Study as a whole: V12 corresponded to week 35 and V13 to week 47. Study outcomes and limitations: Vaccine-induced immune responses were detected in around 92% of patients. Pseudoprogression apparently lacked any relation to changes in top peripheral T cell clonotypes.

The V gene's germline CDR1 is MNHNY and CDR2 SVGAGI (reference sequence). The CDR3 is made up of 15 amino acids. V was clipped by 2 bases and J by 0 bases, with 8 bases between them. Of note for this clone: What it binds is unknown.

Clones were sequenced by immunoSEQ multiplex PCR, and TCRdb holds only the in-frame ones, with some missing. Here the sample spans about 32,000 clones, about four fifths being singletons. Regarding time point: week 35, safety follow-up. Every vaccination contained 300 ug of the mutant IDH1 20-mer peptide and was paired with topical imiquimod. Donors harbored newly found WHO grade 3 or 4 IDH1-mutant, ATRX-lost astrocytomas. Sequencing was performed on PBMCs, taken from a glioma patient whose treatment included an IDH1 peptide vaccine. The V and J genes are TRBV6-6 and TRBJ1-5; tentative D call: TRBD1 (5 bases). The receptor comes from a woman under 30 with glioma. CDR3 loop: CASSYGTNSNQPQHF. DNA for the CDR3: TGTGCCAGCAGTTACGGGACTAATAGCAATCAGCCCCAGCATTTT.